This TCR beta chain was retrieved from a study of post-analysis software for immune sequencing data. Study-level points and caveats: The study found TRBV5-6, TRBV5-1 and TRBV20-1 among 4 or 5 TRBV segments more frequent in patients than controls. Clustering by F measure revealed strong co-clustering among samples prepared together in one batch.

Unique molecular identifiers featured in each of the TCR beta cDNA libraries. TCRdb used MiXCR to reprocess the PCR reads, holding one entry per CDR3 protein. Of about 680,000 distinct CDR3 sequences listed, 55% to 60% are singletons. This clonotype was detected only a few times. Its antigen remains unidentified. The length of the CDR3 is 15 residues. The germline V and J ends were trimmed by 5 bases and 0 bases, with 14 bases remaining between them. Germline CDR1 reads SGHAT; CDR2 reads FQNNGV. The sequenced sample was blood. This TCR was recovered from a girl between 2 and 10 years old with multiple sclerosis. The chain employs TRBV11-2 and TRBJ2-7, with a weak D call TRBD1 (6 bases). CDR3: CASSHTRTDSYEQYF. The DNA of the CDR3 is TGTGCCAGCAGCCATACTCGGACAGACTCCTACGAGCAGTACTTC.